The 5 T cell receptor beta chains in this list originate from one sample, sequenced in a study of shared clonotypes between healthy human individuals. Clones were read by immunoSEQ multiplex PCR, and TCRdb kept only the in-frame ones, dropping some. The repertoire holds roughly 2.1 million clones, with 93% as singletons. The naive CD8 population came from CD45RO-negative cells selected for CCR7, without terminally differentiated effector memory CD45RA+ cells. The sequencing sample was made of naive CD8+ T cells from PBMCs. The origin of the receptors is a man aged 18-30 years in good health. Some clones in this sample may be carry-over from other donors' samples.

The J gene is TRBJ1-5, the V gene TRBV2; possibly TRBD1 for D (6 bases). The CDR3 loop spans 15 amino acids. CDR1 and CDR2 from the germline V gene are SNHLY and FYNNEI. The V and J ends lost 6 bases and 1 base respectively, with 13 bases between them. The CDR3 is CASRMGTLSNQPQHF. In nucleotides, the CDR3 is TGTGCCAGCAGGATGGGGACACTCAGCAATCAGCCCCAGCATTTT.

This chain links TRBV19 with TRBJ2-2; D uncertain. Germline V lookup: CDR1 LNHDA, CDR2 SQIVND (reference sequence). V gave up 6 bases and J gave up 1 base, with 3 bases separating them. The CDR3 sequence is 12 residues long. The CDR3 DNA reads as TGTGCCAGTAGCAGGAACACCGGGGAGCTGTTTTTT. It is translated as CASSRNTGELFF.

This clone appeared once. This chain connects TRBV6-5 to TRBJ1-1, with D perhaps TRBD1 (5 bases). The CDR3 runs to 15 residues. With 0 bases removed from V and 1 base from J, the gap between germline ends came to 9 bases. Germline V gene lookup returns CDR1 MNHEY and CDR2 SVGAGI. CDR3 DNA sequence: TGTGCCAGCAGTTACTCGTGGAGGGGGAACACTGAAGCTTTCTTT. Its protein product is CASSYSWRGNTEAFF.

The chain is built from TRBV11-2 and TRBJ2-3; TRBD2 matches 8 bases. Germline V lookup: CDR1 SGHAT, CDR2 FQNNGV. The CDR3 runs 16 residues. With 2 bases clipped from V and 2 bases from J, the junction kept 6 bases outside the gene matches. CDR3 amino acids: CASSLFPRGATDTQYF. The CDR3 bases are TGTGCCAGCAGCTTATTTCCGCGGGGGGCCACAGATACGCAGTATTTT.

The chain carries TRBV19 and TRBJ2-1; tentative D call: TRBD2 (5 bases). With 4 bases removed from V and 10 bases from J, the gap between germline ends came to 14 bases. The germline V gene has CDR1 LNHDA and CDR2 SQIVND (reference sequence). The CDR3 totals 13 residues. CDR3 sequence reads: CASSSGRLSEQFF. DNA of the CDR3: TGTGCCAGTAGTAGCGGGCGTTTATCGGAGCAGTTCTTC.